These 5 T cell receptor beta chains were all obtained from the same sample, sequenced in a study of blood T cell repertoires in COVID-19. Data came from immunoSEQ multiplex PCR; TCRdb stores just in-frame clones and leaves some out. Of some 170,000 clones listed, 82% were seen once; the top ten hold over 7.5%. The sample taken for sequencing was peripheral blood. These TCRs come from a woman in her seventies with acute or convalescent COVID-19.

The V and J genes are TRBV4-3 and TRBJ1-1; D may be TRBD1 (6 bases). The CDR3 covers 15 residues. CDR1 and CDR2 (germline): LGHNA, YSLEER. V was cut by 5 bases and J by 1 base, with 14 bases left in between. The CDR3 bases are TGCGCCAGCAGCAAACTCGGACAGACGAACACTGAAGCTTTCTTT. Its protein is CASSKLGQTNTEAFF.

J is TRBJ1-3 and V is TRBV6-1; D is ambiguous. Trimming pared 0 bases from V and 3 bases from J, leaving 12 bases between. The CDR3 consists of 16 residues. Per germline, CDR1 MNHNS and CDR2 SASEGT. The CDR3 DNA follows: TGTGCCAGCAGTGAAGCTGCCCGGGAAAGTGGAAACACCATATATTTT. This sequence encodes CASSEAARESGNTIYF.

The chain joins TRBV7-9 to TRBJ1-2; the D gene is possibly TRBD1 (6 bases). Germline lookup yields CDR1 SEHNR and CDR2 FQNEAQ (reference sequence). With 5 bases removed from V and 6 bases from J, the gap between germline ends came to 16 bases. The CDR3 spans 14 residues. For the CDR3, the DNA is TGTGCCAGCAGCATACCCGGGACACCAGATGGCTACACCTTC. Amino acids: CASSIPGTPDGYTF.

This clone has more than one count but fewer than ten. The chain uses TRBV5-1 and TRBJ2-7, with a weak D call TRBD1 (6 bases). There are 12 residues in the CDR3. CDR1 is SGHRS and CDR2 is YFSETQ in the germline V gene. The ends were cut back, 3 bases at V and 3 bases at J, with 7 bases in the middle. The CDR3 DNA reads TGCGCCAGCAGCTCGGACAGCTACGAGCAGTACTTC. This translates into CASSSDSYEQYF.

The J gene is TRBJ2-2, the V gene TRBV6-4; possibly TRBD1 for D (6 bases). Germline CDR1 MRHNA, CDR2 SNTAGT. Trimming took off 4 bases at V and 4 bases at J, with 16 bases between the two ends. The CDR3 has 16 residues. In DNA, the CDR3 is TGTGCCAGCAGTGCCGAGGCAGGGGCGGGCACCGGGGAGCTGTTTTTT. As protein: CASSAEAGAGTGELFF.